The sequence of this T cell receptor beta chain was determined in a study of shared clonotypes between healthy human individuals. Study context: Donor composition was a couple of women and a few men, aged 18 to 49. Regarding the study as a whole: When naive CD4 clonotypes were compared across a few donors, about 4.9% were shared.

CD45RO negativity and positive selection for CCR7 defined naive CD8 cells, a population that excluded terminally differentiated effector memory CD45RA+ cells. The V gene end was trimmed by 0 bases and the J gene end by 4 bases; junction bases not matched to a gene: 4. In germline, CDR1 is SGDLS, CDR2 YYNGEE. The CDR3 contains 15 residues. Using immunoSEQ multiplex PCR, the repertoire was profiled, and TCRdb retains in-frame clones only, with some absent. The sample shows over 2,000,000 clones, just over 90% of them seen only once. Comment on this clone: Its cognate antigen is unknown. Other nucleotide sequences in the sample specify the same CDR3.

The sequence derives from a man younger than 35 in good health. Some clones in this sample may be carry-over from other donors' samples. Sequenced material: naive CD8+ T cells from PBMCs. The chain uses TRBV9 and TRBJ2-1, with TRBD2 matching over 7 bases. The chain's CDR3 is CASSVGLAEYNEQFF. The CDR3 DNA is TGTGCCAGCAGCGTAGGGCTAGCGGAATACAATGAGCAGTTCTTC.